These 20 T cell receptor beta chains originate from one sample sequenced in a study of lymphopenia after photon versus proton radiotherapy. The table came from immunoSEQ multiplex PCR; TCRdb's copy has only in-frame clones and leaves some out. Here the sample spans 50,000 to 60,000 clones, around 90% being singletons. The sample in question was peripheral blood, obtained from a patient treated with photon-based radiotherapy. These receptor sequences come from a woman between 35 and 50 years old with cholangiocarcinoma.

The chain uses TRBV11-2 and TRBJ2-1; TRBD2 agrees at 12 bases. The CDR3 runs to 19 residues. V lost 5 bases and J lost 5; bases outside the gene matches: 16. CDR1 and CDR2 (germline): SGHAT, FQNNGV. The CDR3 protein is CASSLLRRLAGGPDNEQFF. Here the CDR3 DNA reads TGTGCCAGCAGCCTACTGAGGCGGCTAGCGGGGGGGCCGGACAATGAGCAGTTCTTC.

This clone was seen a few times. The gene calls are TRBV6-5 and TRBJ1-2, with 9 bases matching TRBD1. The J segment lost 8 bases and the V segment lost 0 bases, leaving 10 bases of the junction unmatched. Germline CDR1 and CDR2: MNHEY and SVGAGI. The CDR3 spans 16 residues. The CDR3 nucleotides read TGTGCCAGCAGTTACTCGAATCCGGGACAGGGAGTAGGCTACACCTTC. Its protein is CASSYSNPGQGVGYTF.

CDR3 DNA sequence: TGTGCCTGGAGTCAGGGTAGCAATCAGCCCCAGCATTTT. Protein product: CAWSQGSNQPQHF. The chain employs TRBV30 and TRBJ1-5, with a tentative D call TRBD1 (5 bases). CDR1 is GTSNPN and CDR2 is SVGIG in the germline V gene (reference sequence). This CDR3 is 13 amino acids long. Trimming cost V 2 bases and J 0 bases, with 5 bases left between them.

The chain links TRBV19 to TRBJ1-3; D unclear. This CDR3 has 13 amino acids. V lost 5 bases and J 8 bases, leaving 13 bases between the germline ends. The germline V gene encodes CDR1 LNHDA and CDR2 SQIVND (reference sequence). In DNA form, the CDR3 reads TGTGCCAGTAGTGGGGAGAGAGGCGACACCATATATTTT. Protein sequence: CASSGERGDTIYF.

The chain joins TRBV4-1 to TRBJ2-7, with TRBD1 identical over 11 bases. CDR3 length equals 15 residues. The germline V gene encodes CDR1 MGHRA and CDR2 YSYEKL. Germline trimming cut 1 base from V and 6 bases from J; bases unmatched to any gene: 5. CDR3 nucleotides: TGCGCCAGCAGCCAAGGGGGACAGGGGGTAGGCGAGCAGTACTTC. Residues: CASSQGGQGVGEQYF.

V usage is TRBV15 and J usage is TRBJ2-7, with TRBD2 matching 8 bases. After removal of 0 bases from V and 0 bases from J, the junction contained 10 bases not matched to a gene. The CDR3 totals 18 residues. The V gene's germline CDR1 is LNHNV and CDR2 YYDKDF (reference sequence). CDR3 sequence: CATSREYNSGTSSYEQYF. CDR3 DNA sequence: TGTGCCACCAGCAGAGAGTATAATAGCGGGACGAGCTCCTACGAGCAGTACTTC.

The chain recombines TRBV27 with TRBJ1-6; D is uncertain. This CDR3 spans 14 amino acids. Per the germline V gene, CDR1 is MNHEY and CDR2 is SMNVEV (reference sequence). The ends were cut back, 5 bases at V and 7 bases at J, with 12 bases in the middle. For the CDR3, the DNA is TGTGCCAGCAGTGTCCGGGCCAAAAATTCACCCCTCCACTTT. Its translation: CASSVRAKNSPLHF.

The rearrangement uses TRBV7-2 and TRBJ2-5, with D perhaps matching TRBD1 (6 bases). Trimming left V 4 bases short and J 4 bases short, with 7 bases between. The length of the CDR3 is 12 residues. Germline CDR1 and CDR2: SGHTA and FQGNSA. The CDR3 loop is CASSYRVETQYF. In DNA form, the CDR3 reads TGTGCCAGCAGCTACAGGGTAGAGACCCAGTACTTC.

CDR3 nucleotide sequence: TGTGCCAGCAGTGCAATTACCGGGACAGTGACCTCTGGAAACACCATATATTTT. As protein: CASSAITGTVTSGNTIYF. The gene calls are TRBV25-1 and TRBJ1-3; 7 nucleotides line up with TRBD1. This CDR3 spans 18 amino acids. Germline V lookup: CDR1 MGHDK, CDR2 SYGVNS. Trimming removed 4 bases from V and 0 bases from J; junction bases left unmatched: 12.

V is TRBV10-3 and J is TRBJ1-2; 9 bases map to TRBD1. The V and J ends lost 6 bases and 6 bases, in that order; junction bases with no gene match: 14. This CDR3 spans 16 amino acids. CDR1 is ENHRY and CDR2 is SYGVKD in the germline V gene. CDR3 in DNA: TGTGCCATCAGATCTACTACGGACAGGGGCGTACATGGCTACACCTTC. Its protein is CAIRSTTDRGVHGYTF.

CDR3 in amino acids: CASSPSGVHNEQFF. The CDR3 nucleotides read TGTGCCAGCAGCCCCAGCGGGGTACACAATGAGCAGTTCTTC. The chain combines TRBV11-3 with TRBJ2-1; TRBD2 matches at 7 bases. Germline V CDR1 and CDR2: SGHNT, YENEEA. The trim removed 5 bases at V and 5 bases at J, leaving 6 bases unmatched. CDR3 length: 14 residues. Together with reference TRBV11-3 and TRBJ2-1, the CDR3 gives the full variable domain: EAGVVQSPRYKIIEKKQPVAFWCNPISGHNTLYWYLQNLGQGPELLIRYENEEAVDDSQLPKDRFSAERLKGVDSTLKIQPAELGDSAVYLCASSPSGVHNEQFFGPGTRLTVL.

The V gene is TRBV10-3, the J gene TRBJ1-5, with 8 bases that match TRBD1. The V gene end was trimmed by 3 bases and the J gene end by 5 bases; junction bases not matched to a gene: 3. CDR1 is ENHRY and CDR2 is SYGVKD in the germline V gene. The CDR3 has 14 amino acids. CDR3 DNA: TGTGCCATCAGTGACGACAGGGGAGATCAGCCCCAGCATTTT. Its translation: CAISDDRGDQPQHF.

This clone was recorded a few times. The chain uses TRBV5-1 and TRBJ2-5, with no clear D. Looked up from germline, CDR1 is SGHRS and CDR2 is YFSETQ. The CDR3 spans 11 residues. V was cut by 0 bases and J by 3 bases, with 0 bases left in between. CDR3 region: CASSLEETQYF. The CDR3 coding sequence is TGCGCCAGCAGCTTGGAAGAGACCCAGTACTTC.

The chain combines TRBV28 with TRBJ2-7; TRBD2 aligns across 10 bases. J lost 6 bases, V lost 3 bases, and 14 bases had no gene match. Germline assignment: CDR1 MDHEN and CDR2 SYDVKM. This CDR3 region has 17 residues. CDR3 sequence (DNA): TGTGCCAGCAGTTTGGGCCCCCGGGGACTAGCGTCGGGCGAGCAGTACTTC. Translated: CASSLGPRGLASGEQYF.

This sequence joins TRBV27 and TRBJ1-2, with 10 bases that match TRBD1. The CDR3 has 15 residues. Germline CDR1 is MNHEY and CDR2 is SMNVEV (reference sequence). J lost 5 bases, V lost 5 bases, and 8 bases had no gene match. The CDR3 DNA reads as TGTGCCAGCAGTAACAGGGACAGGGGATCTTATGGCTACACCTTC. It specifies CASSNRDRGSYGYTF.

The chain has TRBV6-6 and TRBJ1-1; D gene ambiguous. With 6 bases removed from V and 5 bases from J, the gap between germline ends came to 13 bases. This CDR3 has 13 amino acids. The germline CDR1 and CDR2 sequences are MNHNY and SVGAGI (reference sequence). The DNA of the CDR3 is TGTGCCAGCAGCGGACTCACTACAACTGAAGCTTTCTTT. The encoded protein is CASSGLTTTEAFF.

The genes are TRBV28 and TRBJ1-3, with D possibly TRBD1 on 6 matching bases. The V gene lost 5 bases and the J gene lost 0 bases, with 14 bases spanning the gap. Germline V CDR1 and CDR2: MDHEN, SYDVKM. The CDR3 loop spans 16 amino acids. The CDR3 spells CASSPRTAFSGNTIYF. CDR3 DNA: TGTGCCAGCAGTCCTAGGACAGCCTTCTCTGGAAACACCATATATTTT.

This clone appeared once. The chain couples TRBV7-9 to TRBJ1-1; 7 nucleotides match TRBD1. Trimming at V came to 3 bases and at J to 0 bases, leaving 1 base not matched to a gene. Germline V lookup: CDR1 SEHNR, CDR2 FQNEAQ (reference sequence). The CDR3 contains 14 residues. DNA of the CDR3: TGTGCCAGCAGCTTGACAGGGATGAACACTGAAGCTTTCTTT. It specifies CASSLTGMNTEAFF.

CDR3 sequence (DNA): TGTGCCAGCAGGAATACAGTGGGCAATCAGCCCCAGCATTTT. It yields the protein CASRNTVGNQPQHF. The gene calls are TRBV28 and TRBJ1-5; D is unresolved. In germline, CDR1 is MDHEN, CDR2 SYDVKM. The CDR3 loop spans 14 amino acids. V was pared by 6 bases and J by 2 bases, with 11 bases between.

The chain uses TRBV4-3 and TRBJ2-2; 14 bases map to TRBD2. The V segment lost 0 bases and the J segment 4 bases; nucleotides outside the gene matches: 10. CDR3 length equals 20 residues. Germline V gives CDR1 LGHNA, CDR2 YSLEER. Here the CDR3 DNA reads TGCGCCAGCAGCCAAGAGAGGACGGGACTAGCGGGAGAGGGCACCGGGGAGCTGTTTTTT. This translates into CASSQERTGLAGEGTGELFF.